The rows below give T cell receptor beta chains drawn from one sample of a study of long-term antiretroviral therapy in people with HIV. The protocol was immunoSEQ multiplex PCR, while the TCRdb copy is restricted to in-frame clones and leaves out a portion. Here the sample spans about 28,000 clones, roughly 84% being singletons. The starting material was unsorted PBMCs, obtained 0.4 years after starting antiretroviral therapy. Receptor source: a man younger than 35 with HIV. Both conserved end residues are part of each CDR3. The D gene is left open where the match is weak. Clone size is given for some rows only: seen once, a few or many times, or a class if the clone is expanded.

D gene | J gene | V gene | clone size | CDR3 protein | CDR3 DNA
TRBD1 | TRBJ2-7 | TRBV7-6 | NA | CASSLGTGAYEQYF | TGTGCCAGCAGCTTAGGGACAGGGGCCTACGAGCAGTACTTC
NA | TRBJ1-2 | TRBV29-1 | NA | CSVEGGTTYGYTF | TGCAGCGTTGAAGGCGGGACAACTTATGGCTACACCTTC
TRBD1 | TRBJ1-1 | TRBV19 | NA | CASSMGTGVTEAFF | TGTGCCAGTAGTATGGGGACAGGGGTGACTGAAGCTTTCTTT
NA | TRBJ2-7 | TRBV25-1 | NA | CASSDEDYEQYF | TGTGCCAGCAGTGATGAGGACTACGAGCAGTACTTC
NA | TRBJ2-3 | TRBV6-4 | NA | CASSDSKHHGGTDTQYF | TGTGCCAGCAGTGACTCAAAGCATCACGGGGGCACAGATACGCAGTATTTT
NA | TRBJ1-2 | TRBV6-5 | once | CASSYSKRPNWGYTF | TGTGCCAGCAGTTACTCGAAACGCCCCAACTGGGGCTACACCTTC
TRBD1 | TRBJ1-2 | TRBV10-3 | NA | CANFGTDYGYTF | TGTGCCAATTTCGGGACAGACTATGGCTACACCTTC
NA | TRBJ2-1 | TRBV7-9 | NA | CASRKAPKKEEQFF | TGTGCCAGCAGAAAGGCTCCCAAAAAGGAAGAGCAGTTCTTC
TRBD2 | TRBJ2-7 | TRBV11-3 | NA | CASSLEAGRGDEQYF | TGTGCCAGCAGCTTAGAAGCAGGTCGGGGGGACGAGCAGTACTTC
NA | TRBJ2-1 | TRBV6-4 | NA | CASRPEGGGYNEQFF | TGTGCCAGCAGACCTGAGGGGGGCGGTTACAATGAGCAGTTCTTC
TRBD2 | TRBJ2-1 | TRBV7-2 | NA | CASSPRTSGRNEQFF | TGTGCCAGCAGTCCAAGGACTAGCGGGAGAAATGAGCAGTTCTTC
TRBD2 | TRBJ2-2 | TRBV5-1 | NA | CASSPLAGGTGELFF | TGCGCCAGCAGCCCACTAGCGGGAGGAACCGGGGAGCTGTTTTTT
TRBD2 | TRBJ2-7 | TRBV13 | NA | CASSHGGGIEQYF | TGTGCCAGCAGCCACGGGGGAGGGATCGAGCAGTACTTC
TRBD2 | TRBJ2-2 | TRBV9 | NA | CASSEGGTGELFF | TGTGCCAGCAGCGAGGGAGGGACCGGGGAGCTGTTTTTT
NA | TRBJ1-6 | TRBV5-1 | few | CASSLASASLRESPLHF | TGCGCCAGCAGCTTGGCCTCGGCCAGCCTTAGGGAGTCACCCCTCCACTTT
TRBD2 | TRBJ2-7 | TRBV25-1 | NA | CASSGRVGGTYEQYF | TGTGCCAGCAGTGGCCGAGTGGGGGGGACCTACGAGCAGTACTTC
NA | TRBJ2-3 | TRBV15 | NA | CATSRDHLTNREALTDTQYF | TGTGCCACCAGCAGAGATCACTTGACGAACAGGGAGGCCCTCACAGATACGCAGTATTTT
NA | TRBJ1-5 | TRBV19 | once | CASCEGGLYSNQPQHF | TGTGCCAGTTGTGAGGGGGGCCTCTATAGCAATCAGCCCCAGCATTTT
NA | TRBJ2-2 | TRBV29-1 | NA | CSSARASGELFF | TGCAGTTCGGCCAGGGCGTCCGGGGAGCTGTTTTTT
NA | TRBJ1-1 | TRBV6-5 | NA | CASSYTLGRGHTEAFF | TGTGCCAGCAGTTACACCCTAGGGAGGGGCCACACTGAAGCTTTCTTT
NA | TRBJ2-1 | TRBV5-1 | NA | CASSLVLGDEQFF | TGCGCCAGCAGCTTGGTATTGGGAGATGAGCAGTTCTTC
NA | TRBJ1-1 | TRBV9 | NA | CASSPETGSNTEAFF | TGTGCCAGCAGCCCTGAGACAGGATCGAACACTGAAGCTTTCTTT
NA | TRBJ1-1 | TRBV27 | NA | CASSLFAGAETEAFF | TGTGCCAGCAGTTTATTTGCGGGGGCTGAAACTGAAGCTTTCTTT
TRBD1 | TRBJ2-7 | TRBV28 | NA | CASRAGGGEQYF | TGTGCCAGCAGAGCAGGGGGCGGCGAGCAGTACTTC
NA | TRBJ1-1 | TRBV21-1 | NA | CASSKVSGSPRRPFF | TGTGCCAGCAGCAAAGTATCGGGGTCCCCCCGACGTCCTTTCTTT
NA | TRBJ1-1 | TRBV7-5 | NA | CARSLTPQGVFF | TGTGCCAGAAGCTTAACCCCCCAGGGGGTTTTCTTT
NA | TRBJ2-1 | TRBV7-8 | NA | CASSSRGQEGGRAPSYNEQFF | TGTGCCAGCAGCTCAAGAGGCCAAGAGGGGGGCAGGGCCCCTTCCTACAATGAGCAGTTCTTC
NA | TRBJ1-5 | TRBV18 | NA | CASSPQGTSNQPQHF | TGTGCCAGCTCACCCCAGGGAACTAGCAATCAGCCCCAGCATTTT
TRBD1 | TRBJ2-7 | TRBV5-1 | NA | CASSLGTGVSYEQYF | TGCGCCAGCAGCCTGGGGACAGGGGTCTCCTACGAGCAGTACTTC
TRBD2 | TRBJ2-7 | TRBV4-3 | NA | CASSQDWDYSYEQYF | TGCGCCAGCAGCCAAGATTGGGACTACTCCTACGAGCAGTACTTC